These 13 T cell receptor beta chains came from one sample sequenced in a study of T cell repertoires in cytomegalovirus infection. Antigens of these TCRs are unknown. TCRdb recomputed calls from the reads with MiXCR, one row per CDR3 protein. Of a few hundred thousand distinct CDR3 sequences listed, roughly 43% were seen once; the top ten hold roughly two fifths. This sample comprised cultured PBMCs, obtained from culture after CMV antigen stimulation. These receptors all stem from a human donor in good health (CMV status not recorded). Some clones in this sample may be carry-over from other donors' samples.

This clonotype was picked up a small number of times. In DNA, the CDR3 is TGTGCCAGCAGCTTATCCCCCTTCCAGGGTTACGGCCCTTTCTTT. This sequence encodes CASSLSPFQGYGPFF. The V and J genes are TRBV7-2 and TRBJ1-1; possibly TRBD1 for D (5 bases). The germline gives CDR1 SGHTA, CDR2 FQGNSA. The ends were cut back, 2 bases at V and 12 bases at J, with 22 bases in the middle. This CDR3 is built from 15 residues.

This clonotype was observed a single time. The V gene is TRBV20-1, the J gene TRBJ2-3; D is unresolved. Trimming cost V 0 bases and J 4 bases, with 14 bases left between them. This CDR3 is 15 amino acids long. Germline lookup yields CDR1 DFQATT and CDR2 SNEGSKA (reference sequence). In nucleotides, the CDR3 is TGCAGTGCTAGAGATTCGCTCTTTTCTCCAGATACGCAGTATTTT. This sequence encodes CSARDSLFSPDTQYF.

This clonotype has only a few counts. The chain carries TRBV20-1 and TRBJ2-7; D may be TRBD1 (6 bases). Germline-derived CDR1 and CDR2 are DFQATT and SNEGSKA (reference sequence). This CDR3 contains 14 residues. V dropped 5 bases and J dropped 0 bases, with 14 bases sitting between them. CDR3 coding DNA: TGCAGTGCTCCCCGGGACACTAGCTCCTACGAGCAGTACTTC. Amino acid sequence: CSAPRDTSSYEQYF.

The V and J genes are TRBV7-2 and TRBJ2-1, with D possibly TRBD2 on 6 matching bases. This CDR3 region has 15 residues. CDR1 is SGHTA, CDR2 FQGNSA, per germline. The ends were cut back, 8 bases at V and 0 bases at J, with 14 bases in the middle. DNA for the CDR3: TGTGCCAGCTTTGTCGGGGGAAGCTCCTACAATGAGCAGTTCTTC. Protein product: CASFVGGSSYNEQFF.

This chain joins TRBV29-1 and TRBJ1-5, with TRBD1 as a possible D gene (5 bases). Deletions cut 7 bases from V and 4 bases from J, with 11 bases between. Germline values: CDR1 SQVTM, CDR2 ANQGSEA. The CDR3 totals 12 residues. The CDR3 DNA is TGCAGCGCCCGACAGCCAAATCAGCCCCAGCATTTT. Protein sequence: CSARQPNQPQHF.

This clonotype turned up a few times. The J gene is TRBJ1-3, the V gene TRBV7-2; perhaps TRBD1 as D (5 bases). V was pared by 4 bases and J by 4 bases, with 17 bases between. In germline, CDR1 is SGHTA, CDR2 FQGNSA. The CDR3 consists of 16 residues. Written as DNA, the CDR3 is TGTGCCAGCAGCTACACCCCCAGGGAGTGGGGAAACACCATATATTTT. It codes for CASSYTPREWGNTIYF.

The chain links TRBV7-2 to TRBJ2-1, with 12 bases fitting TRBD2. The length of the CDR3 is 15 residues. After removal of 5 bases from V and 6 bases from J, the junction contained 5 bases not matched to a gene. Germline assignment: CDR1 SGHTA and CDR2 FQGNSA. The CDR3: CASSNGLAGPNEQFF. The CDR3, as DNA: TGTGCCAGCAGCAACGGACTAGCGGGGCCCAATGAGCAGTTCTTC.

This sequence joins TRBV20-1 and TRBJ2-1, with TRBD1 matching 7 bases. This CDR3 spans 15 amino acids. V trimming: 3 bases; J trimming: 7 bases; junction bases outside the gene matches: 12. Germline CDR1 DFQATT, CDR2 SNEGSKA (reference sequence). The CDR3 is CSARPGTEARNEQFF. In DNA, the CDR3 is TGCAGTGCTAGGCCCGGGACAGAAGCGCGTAATGAGCAGTTCTTC.

In this sample, this clonotype turned up once. The V gene is TRBV5-6, the J gene TRBJ2-4; weak D call: TRBD2 (5 bases). Germline-derived CDR1 and CDR2 are SGHDT and YYEEEE. This CDR3 has 13 amino acids. Trimming took off 3 bases at V and 5 bases at J, with 9 bases between the two ends. DNA for the CDR3: TGTGCCAGCAGCTCCGGGATAGAAAACATTCAGTACTTC. Its protein is CASSSGIENIQYF.

This clonotype was recorded a few times. The V and J genes are TRBV7-2 and TRBJ2-1; 11 bases map to TRBD2. Trimming removed 5 bases from V and 5 bases from J; junction bases left unmatched: 11. The CDR3 totals 17 residues. The germline CDR1 and CDR2 sequences are SGHTA and FQGNSA. CDR3 protein: CASSISLLAGGNNEQFF. DNA for the CDR3: TGTGCCAGCAGCATCTCCCTGTTAGCGGGAGGGAACAATGAGCAGTTCTTC.

The chain links TRBV20-1 to TRBJ2-7; 8 bases map to TRBD1. Germline V lookup: CDR1 DFQATT, CDR2 SNEGSKA (reference sequence). This CDR3 has 12 amino acids. Losses at the gene ends were 2 bases for V and 8 bases for J; bases not matched to a gene: 5. CDR3 DNA sequence: TGCAGTGCTAGACGGGACAGGCCAAAGCAGTACTTC. Encoded protein: CSARRDRPKQYF.

This clonotype was counted between two and nine times. The chain uses TRBV4-3 and TRBJ2-1; D is undetermined. Germline V gene data show CDR1 as LGHNA and CDR2 as YSLEER. Trimming removed 3 bases from V and 3 bases from J, with 15 bases in between. The CDR3 sequence is 16 residues long. Here the CDR3 DNA reads TGCGCCAGCAGCCAGTCTCCGAGAGGCGGCTACAATGAGCAGTTCTTC. Residues: CASSQSPRGGYNEQFF.

V and J are TRBV7-8 and TRBJ2-7; TRBD1 matches 7 bases. Germline-derived CDR1 and CDR2 are SGHVS and FQNEAQ. This CDR3 contains 15 residues. V shed 5 bases and J 3 bases; nucleotides not matched to a gene: 10. CDR3 residues: CASSRQGPSFYEQYF. The CDR3 coding sequence is TGTGCCAGCAGCCGACAGGGACCCTCCTTCTACGAGCAGTACTTC.